Shown below are 15 T cell receptor beta chains from a single sample sequenced in a study of blood T cell repertoires in COVID-19. Some clones are missing from TCRdb's copy, which holds only in-frame ones; the method was immunoSEQ multiplex PCR. The sample holds fewer than 350,000 clones; about 89% are singletons and the top ten take approximately 5%. Specimen: PBMCs or T cells enriched from blood (not recorded which). These receptors originate from a man aged 55 to 70 who had recovered from COVID-19.

The chain recombines TRBV5-4 with TRBJ1-1; no clear D gene. Germline lookup yields CDR1 SGHNT and CDR2 YYREEE (reference sequence). V was clipped by 3 bases and J by 3 bases, with 15 bases between them. The CDR3 consists of 15 residues. The CDR3 protein is CASSSLTRGYTEAFF. In nucleotides, the CDR3 is TGTGCCAGCAGCTCCTTGACTCGCGGGTACACTGAAGCTTTCTTT.

The V gene is TRBV28, the J gene TRBJ2-1; D uncertain. Per the germline V gene, CDR1 is MDHEN and CDR2 is SYDVKM. V was shortened by 10 bases and J by 2 bases, with 9 bases between the two germline ends. The CDR3 totals 12 residues. CDR3: CAISTPYNEQFF. The CDR3 nucleotides read TGTGCCATTTCGACTCCCTACAATGAGCAGTTCTTC.

The J gene is TRBJ2-2, the V gene TRBV6-2 or TRBV6-3, with a tentative D call TRBD1 (6 bases). V dropped 5 bases and J dropped 4 bases, with 14 bases sitting between them. Germline assignment: CDR1 MNHEY and CDR2 SVGEGT. CDR3 length equals 15 residues. CDR3 DNA sequence: TGTGCCAGCAGTCCACACAGGGTGAGCACCGGGGAGCTGTTTTTT. It is translated as CASSPHRVSTGELFF.

This clone appeared once. V is TRBV28 and J is TRBJ2-1; TRBD2 matches at 8 bases. J gave up 0 bases and V 3 bases, and 1 base lay outside the gene matches. The germline gives CDR1 MDHEN, CDR2 SYDVKM. The CDR3 has 15 residues. CDR3 in DNA: TGTGCCAGCAGTTTTCGGGGGGGCTCCTACAATGAGCAGTTCTTC. Protein: CASSFRGGSYNEQFF.

CDR3 sequence reads: CACLETGGARGYTF. The CDR3 DNA is TGTGCCTGCTTGGAGACAGGGGGGGCACGGGGCTACACCTTC. The chain links TRBV30 to TRBJ1-2, with 9 bases that match TRBD1. This CDR3 spans 14 amino acids. J lost 8 bases, V lost 6 bases, and 13 bases had no gene match. The germline gives CDR1 GTSNPN, CDR2 SVGIG (reference sequence). Complete variable domain (other parts from reference TRBV30 and TRBJ1-2): SQTIHQWPATLVQPVGSPLSLECTVEGTSNPNLYWYRQAAGRGLQLLFYSVGIGQISSEVPQNLSASRPQDRQFILSSKKLLLSDSGFYLCACLETGGARGYTFGSGTRLTVV.

This clone has a handful of counts. This sequence joins TRBV5-1 and TRBJ2-5; D is perhaps TRBD1 (6 bases). Trimming removed 0 bases at V and 5 bases at J, with 11 bases between. The CDR3 spans 14 residues. Germline lookup yields CDR1 SGHRS and CDR2 YFSETQ. CDR3 region: CASSLDRVSETQYF. In nucleotides, the CDR3 is TGCGCCAGCAGCTTGGACAGGGTATCGGAGACCCAGTACTTC.

The rearrangement uses TRBV5-1 and TRBJ1-5, with D possibly matching TRBD1 (6 bases). Trimming cost V 0 bases and J 6 bases, with 10 bases left between them. CDR1 SGHRS and CDR2 YFSETQ come from the germline V gene. The length of the CDR3 is 14 residues. The CDR3 bases are TGCGCCAGCAGCTTGGACGAGGGGGTTCAGCCCCAGCATTTT. It specifies CASSLDEGVQPQHF.

V usage is TRBV28 and J usage is TRBJ1-2; D is uncertain. The CDR3 length is 13 residues. Between the trimmed V and J ends, which lost 3 bases and 0 bases, there was a span of 5 bases. Germline CDR1 MDHEN, CDR2 SYDVKM. The CDR3 is CASSLGSNYGYTF. CDR3 in DNA: TGTGCCAGCAGTTTGGGCTCTAACTATGGCTACACCTTC.

J is TRBJ1-2 and V is TRBV6-6, with D possibly matching TRBD1 (6 bases). Trimming took off 2 bases at V and 5 bases at J, with 15 bases between the two ends. CDR1 is MNHNY and CDR2 is SVGAGI in the germline V gene (reference sequence). This CDR3 is 15 amino acids long. The CDR3 DNA reads as TGTGCCAGCAGTTACCCCCAGACAGGACCTTATGGCTACACCTTC. It specifies CASSYPQTGPYGYTF.

The genes are TRBV7-9 and TRBJ2-7; 8 bases agree with TRBD1. The germline CDR1 and CDR2 sequences are SEHNR and FQNEAQ (reference sequence). CDR3 length: 17 amino acids. With 5 bases clipped from V and 7 bases from J, the junction kept 19 bases outside the gene matches. CDR3 protein: CASSPERSATGGWEQYF. In DNA, the CDR3 is TGTGCCAGCAGCCCCGAAAGGAGTGCTACAGGGGGTTGGGAGCAGTACTTC.

This chain connects TRBV5-1 to TRBJ2-1, with D perhaps matching TRBD1 (6 bases). This CDR3 has 14 residues. Germline values: CDR1 SGHRS, CDR2 YFSETQ. V was pared by 1 base and J by 5 bases, with 10 bases between. DNA for the CDR3: TGCGCCAGCAGCTTGACAGGGTCCCACAATGAGCAGTTCTTC. Amino acid sequence: CASSLTGSHNEQFF. Variable domain in full (rest from reference TRBV5-1 and TRBJ2-1): KAGVTQTPRYLIKTRGQQVTLSCSPISGHRSVSWYQQTPGQGLQFLFEYFSETQRNKGNFPGRFSGRQFSNSRSEMNVSTLELGDSALYLCASSLTGSHNEQFFGPGTRLTVL.

This chain joins TRBV28 and TRBJ2-1, with D possibly being TRBD1 (5 bases). The germline V gene encodes CDR1 MDHEN and CDR2 SYDVKM. The CDR3 runs 13 residues. V dropped 4 bases and J dropped 3 bases, with 7 bases sitting between them. The CDR3 DNA sequence: TGTGCCAGCAGTTCCCAGGGCTACAATGAGCAGTTCTTC. Its translation is CASSSQGYNEQFF.

The J gene is TRBJ2-5, the V gene TRBV5-4; tentative D call: TRBD2 (7 bases). V lost 4 bases, J lost 4 bases, and 17 bases lay in between. CDR1 SGHNT and CDR2 YYREEE come from the germline V gene (reference sequence). The CDR3 runs to 15 residues. DNA of the CDR3: TGTGCCAGCAGCGTAGGGGGGGCCGGTCTAGAGACCCAGTACTTC. Encoded protein: CASSVGGAGLETQYF.

This chain uses TRBV15 with TRBJ2-1; 14 bases agree with TRBD2. Germline V CDR1 and CDR2: LNHNV, YYDKDF (reference sequence). The CDR3 is 16 amino acids. J lost 8 bases, V lost 3 bases, and 6 bases had no gene match. The CDR3 region is CATSSRLAGGPDEQFF. In DNA form, the CDR3 reads TGTGCCACCAGCAGCCGACTAGCGGGAGGGCCAGATGAGCAGTTCTTC.

V is TRBV28 and J is TRBJ2-7; no definite D call. CDR3 size: 15 residues. V was clipped by 5 bases and J by 4 bases, with 18 bases between them. Germline V CDR1 and CDR2: MDHEN, SYDVKM. CDR3 protein: CASSTIPRSRYEQYF. In nucleotides, the CDR3 is TGTGCCAGCAGTACTATCCCTCGGAGTCGTTACGAGCAGTACTTC.